These 10 T cell receptor beta chains were sequenced from one sample in a study of Ad26.COV2.S vaccination and SARS-CoV-2 variants. Treatment of the sample: roughly 18 received Ad26.COV2.S at low or high dose, single or two shots; a few received placebo; per-sample allocation not given. The samples were gathered on day 63 after the first injection of vaccine or placebo. Sequenced by immunoSEQ multiplex PCR; TCRdb stores in-frame clones only, minus some. The sample has 430,000 or so clones; about nine tenths are singletons. The input for sequencing was peripheral blood, taken in a trial of Ad26.COV2.S vaccine versus placebo. The receptors stem from a person aged 18-60 years who received the Ad26.COV2.S COVID-19 vaccine or a placebo.

The chain carries TRBV7-3 and TRBJ2-2, with TRBD2 identical over 9 bases. J gave up 5 bases and V 5 bases, and 9 bases lay outside the gene matches. The CDR3 sequence is 16 residues long. Germline loops: CDR1 SGHTA, CDR2 FQGTGA. The CDR3 is CASSPSGLAGTGELFF. For the CDR3, the DNA is TGTGCCAGCAGCCCCTCCGGCCTAGCGGGGACCGGGGAGCTGTTTTTT.

The chain recombines TRBV18 with TRBJ2-2; 8 bases agree with TRBD2. From germline, CDR1 is KGHSH and CDR2 LQKENI. This CDR3 has 16 residues. The J segment lost 7 bases and the V segment lost 1 base, leaving 8 bases of the junction unmatched. As DNA, the CDR3 is TGTGCCAGCTCACCACTCGGACTAGCCACTGGCGGGGAGCTGTTTTTT. It is translated as CASSPLGLATGGELFF. The entire variable domain, with the rest obtained from reference TRBV18 and TRBJ2-2, is as follows: NAGVMQNPRHLVRRRGQEARLRCSPMKGHSHVYWYRQLPEEGLKFMVYLQKENIIDESGMPKERFSAEFPKEGPSILRIQQVVRGDSAAYFCASSPLGLATGGELFFGEGSRLTVL.

The chain couples TRBV7-8 to TRBJ2-1; TRBD2 aligns across 11 bases. The CDR3 consists of 16 residues. The V segment lost 5 bases and the J segment 7 bases; nucleotides outside the gene matches: 10. Germline assignment: CDR1 SGHVS and CDR2 FQNEAQ. This CDR3 reads CASSHKRLAGFNEQFF. The CDR3 DNA is TGTGCCAGCAGCCATAAAAGACTAGCGGGATTTAATGAGCAGTTCTTC.

CDR3 DNA sequence: TGCGCCAGCAGCCAAGGTCGGATCACTGAAGCTTTCTTT. This gives the protein CASSQGRITEAFF. This chain uses TRBV4-1 with TRBJ1-1, with D unresolved. This CDR3 has 13 residues. Germline assignment: CDR1 MGHRA and CDR2 YSYEKL. V was shortened by 1 base and J by 4 bases, with 7 bases between the two germline ends.

The chain joins TRBV7-9 to TRBJ2-4; a weak D match, TRBD1 (5 bases). V shed 2 bases and J shed 5 bases, with 13 bases lying between them. Germline lookup yields CDR1 SEHNR and CDR2 FQNEAQ (reference sequence). The CDR3 loop spans 15 amino acids. The chain's CDR3 is CASSLNPATENIQYF. DNA for the CDR3: TGTGCCAGCAGCTTAAATCCCGCGACAGAAAACATTCAGTACTTC.

The chain joins TRBV10-1 to TRBJ2-7, with 11 positions matching TRBD1. V was clipped by 6 bases and J by 9 bases; unmatched bases: 7. Germline values: CDR1 WNHNN, CDR2 SYGVQD (reference sequence). The CDR3 spans 13 residues. The CDR3 nucleotides are TGCGCCAGCAGCCAAGGGACAGGGGGATCGCAGTACTTC. Translated: CASSQGTGGSQYF.

The rearrangement uses TRBV7-2 and TRBJ1-1; D is ambiguous. V shed 0 bases and J shed 5 bases, with 4 bases lying between them. Germline V gene sequence: CDR1 SGHTA, CDR2 FQGNSA. This CDR3 has 12 residues. Here the CDR3 reads CASSLAGTEAFF. In DNA form, the CDR3 reads TGTGCCAGCAGCTTAGCCGGGACTGAAGCTTTCTTT. Based on the CDR3 plus reference TRBV7-2 and TRBJ1-1, the full variable domain is GAGVSQSPSNKVTEKGKDVELRCDPISGHTALYWYRQSLGQGLEFLIYFQGNSAPDKSGLPSDRFSAERTGGSVSTLTIQRTQQEDSAVYLCASSLAGTEAFFGQGTRLTVV.

The V gene is TRBV5-1, the J gene TRBJ2-7; 7 bases fit TRBD1. With V trimmed by 4 bases and J by 0 bases, 7 bases remained unmatched. From germline, CDR1 is SGHRS and CDR2 YFSETQ. CDR3 length equals 15 residues. The CDR3 DNA follows: TGCGCCAGCAGCGGAAGGGGGCCGAGCTCCTACGAGCAGTACTTC. It codes for CASSGRGPSSYEQYF.

The V gene is TRBV27, the J gene TRBJ2-7; 9 positions agree with TRBD2. The CDR3 is made up of 15 amino acids. Germline V gene lookup returns CDR1 MNHEY and CDR2 SMNVEV (reference sequence). V dropped 3 bases and J dropped 3; count of bases not matched to a gene: 6. As DNA, the CDR3 is TGTGCCAGCAGTTTGGGGGCTAGCGGGGACTACGAGCAGTACTTC. Translated: CASSLGASGDYEQYF.

This rearrangement joins TRBV5-1 to TRBJ2-3, with D hard to call. The CDR3 sequence is 13 residues long. From germline, CDR1 is SGHRS and CDR2 YFSETQ. V was clipped by 0 bases and J by 5 bases, with 7 bases between them. This chain's CDR3 is CASSLAYGDTQYF. CDR3 nucleotide sequence: TGCGCCAGCAGCTTGGCCTATGGAGATACGCAGTATTTT.